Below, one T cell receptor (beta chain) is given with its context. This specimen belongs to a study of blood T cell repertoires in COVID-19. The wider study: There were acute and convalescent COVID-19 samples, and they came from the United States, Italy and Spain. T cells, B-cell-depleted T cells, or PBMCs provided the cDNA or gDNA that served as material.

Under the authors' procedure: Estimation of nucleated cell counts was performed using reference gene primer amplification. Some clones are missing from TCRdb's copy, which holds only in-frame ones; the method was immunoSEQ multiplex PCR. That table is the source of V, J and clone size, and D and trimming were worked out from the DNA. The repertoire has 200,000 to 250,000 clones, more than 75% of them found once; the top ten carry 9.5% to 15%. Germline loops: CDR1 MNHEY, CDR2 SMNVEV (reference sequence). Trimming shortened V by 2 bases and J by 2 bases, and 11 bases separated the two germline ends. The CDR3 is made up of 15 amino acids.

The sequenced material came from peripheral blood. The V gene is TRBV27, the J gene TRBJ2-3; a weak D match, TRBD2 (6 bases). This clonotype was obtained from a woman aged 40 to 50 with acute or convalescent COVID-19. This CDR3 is CASSLGGIDTDTQYF. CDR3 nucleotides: TGTGCCAGCAGTTTAGGGGGGATAGACACAGATACGCAGTATTTT.